The T cell receptor beta chain described here comes from a study of graft-versus-host responses after intestinal transplantation. A word on this clone: What it binds is not known.

This CDR3 is built from 16 residues. The germline gives CDR1 MNHNY, CDR2 SVGAGI (reference sequence). Trimming removed 2 bases from V and 0 bases from J; junction bases left unmatched: 5. Study-level points and caveats: An association linked early post-transplant HvG declines with peak circulating GvH clone levels.

The repertoire was sequenced with immunoSEQ multiplex PCR; TCRdb's copy has only in-frame clones and lacks some. The data show 150,000 or so clones, with about nine tenths seen just once and roughly 0.19% held by the top ten. J is TRBJ2-5 and V is TRBV6-6; TRBD1 matches at 8 bases. The source was unstimulated CD4+ T cells sorted from spleen or lymph node cells, collected before intestinal transplant. The sequence was collected from a human donor who received an intestinal transplant. Here the CDR3 DNA reads TGTGCCAGCAGTTACCGGGGACAGGAGTACCAAGAGACCCAGTACTTC. The encoded protein is CASSYRGQEYQETQYF.